This T cell receptor (beta chain) was identified during a study of T cells after yellow fever vaccination. Turning to the study itself: Fractions with few cells were prepared using SMART-Seq v4 Ultra Low Input. Study-level findings and limits: Reappearance after the booster was observed for most primary-vaccination clones (roughly 97% CD4, less than 90% CD8). Repertoires sorted by FACS could include abundant clonotypes that are contaminants from the bulk population.

5'RACE template switching generated TCR cDNA, adding a universal primer site and UMIs. Each CDR3 protein is one row after TCRdb ran MiXCR on the 5' RACE reads. The sample holds 300,000 to 350,000 distinct CDR3 sequences, around 4.5% seen once. V dropped 5 bases and J dropped 5 bases, with 12 bases sitting between them. The CDR3 loop spans 13 amino acids. The germline gives CDR1 SGHTA, CDR2 FQGNSA. This clonotype was detected ten times or more. Its target is not known. The material sequenced was PBMCs, taken 15 days after the yellow fever booster vaccination. The J gene is TRBJ1-1, the V gene TRBV7-2, with unresolved D. This receptor was taken from a man between 18 and 35 years old who received the YFV17D yellow fever vaccine. The CDR3 region has the DNA TGTGCCAGCAGCCCTAACCCCAGGACTGAAGCTTTCTTT. Encoded protein: CASSPNPRTEAFF.